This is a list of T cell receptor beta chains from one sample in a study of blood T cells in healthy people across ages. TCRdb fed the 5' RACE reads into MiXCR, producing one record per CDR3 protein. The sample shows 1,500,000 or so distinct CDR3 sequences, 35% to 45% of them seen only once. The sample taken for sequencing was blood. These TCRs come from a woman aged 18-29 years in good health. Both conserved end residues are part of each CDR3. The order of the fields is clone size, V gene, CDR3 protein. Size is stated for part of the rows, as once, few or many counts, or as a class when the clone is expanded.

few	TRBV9	CASSVASGSSDTQYF
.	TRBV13	CASSTRTSGYYEQYF
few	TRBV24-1	CATSDGRQFF
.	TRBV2	CASRGGTGRTEAFF
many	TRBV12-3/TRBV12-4	CASRRPPYNEQFF
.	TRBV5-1	CASSLAPLAGDYEQYF
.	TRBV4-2	CASSQDFGRADYEQYF
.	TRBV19	CASSSRLAGGPQPDQFF
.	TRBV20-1	CSASPTHPDHSYNEQFF
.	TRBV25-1	CASSEWGGSRYEQYF
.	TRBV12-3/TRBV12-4	CASSSWTSYEQYF
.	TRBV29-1	CSVEAAGVFQGTQYF
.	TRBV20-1	CSAQGGFNQPQHF
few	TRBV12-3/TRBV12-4	CASSFVQGAGQPQHF
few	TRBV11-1	CASSSLKGTPQETQYF
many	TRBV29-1	CSVGDREETQYF
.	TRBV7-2	CASSARLASYEQYF
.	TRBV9	CASSPAGTDNSPLHF
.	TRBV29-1	CSVVISGGTDTQYF
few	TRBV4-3	CASSQDLLRNTGELFF
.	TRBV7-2	CASSTFPSNEQYF
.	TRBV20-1	CSARDKGQVNTEAFF
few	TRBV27	CASSPSPPTPQYF
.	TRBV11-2	CASSLGGTGPNEQFF
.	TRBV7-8	CASSYGGVFKTQYF
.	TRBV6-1	CTSSEMGPDGYGYTF
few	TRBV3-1	CASSQQGSNEQYF
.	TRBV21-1	CAAQSPGSEQYF
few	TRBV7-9	CASSSGYYNSPLHF
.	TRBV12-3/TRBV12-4	CASSLPGLAGSLDEQYF
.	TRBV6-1	CVSNRLAGRDNEQFF
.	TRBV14	CASSQSGLANTGELFF
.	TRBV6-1	CASSPGRRQTAYEQYF
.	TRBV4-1	CAIWTGHCAYEQYF
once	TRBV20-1	CSARGEGTSPTQHF
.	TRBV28	CASNRKRNSPLHF
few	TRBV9	CASSVEAGRFYNEQFF
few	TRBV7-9	CASSLFGQGRNTEAFF
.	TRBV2	CASSELVGSGLVYGYTF
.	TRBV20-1	CSATSGESYNSPLHF
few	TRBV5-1	CASSLQGVTQETQYF
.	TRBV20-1	CSARDTLPYEQYF
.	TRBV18	CASSPRQAEEKLFF
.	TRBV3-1	CASSAGHSPLHF
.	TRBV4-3	CASSRDSSPSYEQYF
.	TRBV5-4	CAGSLEGQGTTEAFF
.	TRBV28	CASSPTGQSYEQYF
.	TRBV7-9	CASSGGTKGLNEQYF
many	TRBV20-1	CSARAIGTDTQYF
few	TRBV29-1	CSVVAGRTGANVLTF
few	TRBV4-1	CASSHLLRATNEKLFF
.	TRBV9	CASSVGDSPTNEKLFF
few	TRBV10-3	CAISVRLAADTQYF
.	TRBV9	CASSVGPRSQDTEAFF
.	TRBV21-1	CASSKPVQEAQYF
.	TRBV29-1	CSVGQSSYNEQFF
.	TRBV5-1	CASSLGGASQPQHF